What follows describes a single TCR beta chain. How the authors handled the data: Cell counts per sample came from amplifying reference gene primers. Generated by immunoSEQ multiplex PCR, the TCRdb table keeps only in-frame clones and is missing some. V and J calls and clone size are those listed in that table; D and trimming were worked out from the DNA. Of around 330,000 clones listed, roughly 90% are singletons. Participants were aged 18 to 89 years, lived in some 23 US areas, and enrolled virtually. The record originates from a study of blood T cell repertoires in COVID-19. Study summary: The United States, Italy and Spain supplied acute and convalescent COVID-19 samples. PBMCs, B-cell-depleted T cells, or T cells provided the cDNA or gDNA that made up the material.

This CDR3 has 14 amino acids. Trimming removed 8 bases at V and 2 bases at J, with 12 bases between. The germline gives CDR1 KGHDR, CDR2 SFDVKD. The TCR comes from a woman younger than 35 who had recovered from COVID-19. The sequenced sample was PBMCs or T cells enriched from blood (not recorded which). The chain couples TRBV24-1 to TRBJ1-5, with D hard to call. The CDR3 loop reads CATNGANGNQPQHF. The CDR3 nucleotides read TGTGCCACCAACGGTGCCAATGGCAATCAGCCCCAGCATTTT.